The 32 T cell receptor beta chains below all came from one sample that was sequenced in a study of chemoradiotherapy in HPV16-positive cancers. Produced via immunoSEQ multiplex PCR; TCRdb's table is partial and in-frame only. The data show under 15,000 clones, with 78% seen just once and under 2.5% held by the top ten. Specimen collection occurred from a patient who underwent chemoradiotherapy. These receptor sequences come from a human donor with HPV-associated anogenital cancer.

V usage is TRBV5-4 and J usage is TRBJ2-3; possibly TRBD2 for D (5 bases). V was pared by 3 bases and J by 6 bases, with 8 bases between. The CDR3 is made up of 12 amino acids. CDR1 is SGHNT, CDR2 YYREEE, per germline (reference sequence). CDR3 protein: CASSSTGDTQYF. CDR3 coding DNA: TGTGCCAGCAGCTCCACGGGGGATACGCAGTATTTT.

This clone was found once. The genes are TRBV7-9 and TRBJ2-2; no clear D gene. The CDR3 spans 14 residues. Between the trimmed V and J ends, which lost 1 base and 0 bases, there was a span of 3 bases. Germline V lookup: CDR1 SEHNR, CDR2 FQNEAQ (reference sequence). The CDR3 DNA reads TGTGCCAGCAGCTTAGTCACGAACACCGGGGAGCTGTTTTTT. Its protein is CASSLVTNTGELFF.

The count of this clone is one. The J gene is TRBJ2-5, the V gene TRBV7-2; D not certain. Looked up from germline, CDR1 is SGHTA and CDR2 is FQGNSA. Between the trimmed V and J ends, which lost 5 bases and 1 base, there was a span of 8 bases. This CDR3 is built from 13 residues. Written as DNA, the CDR3 is TGTGCCAGCAGCAAACTGCTCCAAGAGACCCAGTACTTC. It codes for CASSKLLQETQYF.

J is TRBJ2-3 and V is TRBV4-3, with a possible D match to TRBD1 (6 bases). The CDR3 has 17 residues. V shed 4 bases and J shed 10 bases, with 27 bases lying between them. Germline CDR1 LGHNA, CDR2 YSLEER. The CDR3 here is CASSPENRDTVQEAQYF. In DNA, the CDR3 is TGCGCCAGCAGCCCCGAAAACAGGGACACCGTGCAAGAAGCGCAGTATTTT.

The genes are TRBV11-3 and TRBJ1-1; TRBD1 might be the D (6 bases). Trimming took 2 bases from V and 8 from J, leaving 12 bases between them. CDR3 length equals 13 residues. CDR1 is SGHNT and CDR2 is YENEEA in the germline V gene. CDR3 nucleotide sequence: TGTGCCAGCAGCTTACTAGGAGGACAGGAAGCTTTCTTT. Its protein is CASSLLGGQEAFF.

The chain couples TRBV7-9 to TRBJ2-7, with D tentatively TRBD1 (6 bases). The CDR3 spans 14 residues. Trimming removed 6 bases at V and 0 bases at J, with 12 bases between. Germline CDR1 SEHNR, CDR2 FQNEAQ (reference sequence). The CDR3 is CASSKGQSSYEQYF. CDR3 nucleotides: TGTGCCAGCAGTAAAGGACAGAGCTCCTACGAGCAGTACTTC.

The J gene is TRBJ1-2, the V gene TRBV5-6; TRBD1 agrees at 8 bases. This CDR3 is 16 amino acids long. The ends lost 0 bases at V and 0 bases at J; junction bases unmatched: 4. The germline CDR1 and CDR2 sequences are SGHDT and YYEEEE. For the CDR3, the DNA is TGTGCCAGCAGCTTGGGGGGACAGGCTTCTAACTATGGCTACACCTTC. It encodes CASSLGGQASNYGYTF.

This rearrangement joins TRBV11-2 to TRBJ2-1; D possibly corresponds to TRBD1 (7 bases). Germline V gene lookup returns CDR1 SGHAT and CDR2 FQNNGV. The CDR3 length is 13 residues. Between the trimmed V and J ends, which lost 8 bases and 6 bases, there was a span of 14 bases. CDR3 protein: CASQQGGLNEQFF. For the CDR3, the DNA is TGTGCCAGCCAGCAGGGGGGACTCAATGAGCAGTTCTTC.

This clone has more than one count but fewer than ten. The rearrangement uses TRBV4-3 and TRBJ2-2; D call uncertain. The CDR3 contains 14 residues. With 3 bases removed from V and 2 bases from J, the gap between germline ends came to 7 bases. The germline V gene encodes CDR1 LGHNA and CDR2 YSLEER. The CDR3 DNA reads as TGCGCCAGCAGCCAGAGCTCTAACACCGGGGAGCTGTTTTTT. Protein sequence: CASSQSSNTGELFF.

The chain has TRBV2 and TRBJ1-2; D call uncertain. Germline V gives CDR1 SNHLY, CDR2 FYNNEI. V dropped 7 bases and J dropped 8 bases, with 17 bases sitting between them. CDR3 size: 13 residues. CDR3 region: CASNKEAASGYTF. The CDR3 DNA follows: TGTGCCAGCAATAAGGAGGCCGCTTCAGGCTACACCTTC.

The rearrangement uses TRBV19 and TRBJ2-1; D is unclear. Germline values: CDR1 LNHDA, CDR2 SQIVND (reference sequence). This CDR3 contains 12 residues. Trimming removed 3 bases at V and 10 bases at J, with 10 bases between. The CDR3 bases are TGTGCCAGTAGTATTTTCCAAGGGGAGCAGTTCTTC. Its translation: CASSIFQGEQFF.

The J gene is TRBJ1-5, the V gene TRBV6-1; 8 bases are a match to TRBD1. Germline V lookup: CDR1 MNHNS, CDR2 SASEGT. This CDR3 comprises 17 residues. The J segment lost 1 base and the V segment lost 4 bases, leaving 9 bases of the junction unmatched. In DNA form, the CDR3 reads TGTGCCAGCAGTGTTCCCCCAGGGGGCTACAGCAATCAGCCCCAGCATTTT. This translates into CASSVPPGGYSNQPQHF.

The chain has TRBV5-1 and TRBJ2-3; D is unresolved. The CDR3 has 16 amino acids. Germline V gene data show CDR1 as SGHRS and CDR2 as YFSETQ. The V gene lost 7 bases and the J gene lost 2 bases, with 20 bases spanning the gap. The DNA of the CDR3 is TGCGCCAGCTCACGCCCAGCTCCAGCACTCACAGATACGCAGTATTTT. Translated: CASSRPAPALTDTQYF.

This clone was seen a few times. The V and J genes are TRBV5-1 and TRBJ2-7; D is possibly TRBD1 or TRBD2 (6 bases each). V was cut by 5 bases and J by 3 bases, with 15 bases left in between. From germline, CDR1 is SGHRS and CDR2 YFSETQ. The CDR3 runs 14 residues. The CDR3 spells CASSQRGHGYEQYF. Written as DNA, the CDR3 is TGCGCCAGCAGTCAACGGGGGCACGGCTACGAGCAGTACTTC. The full variable domain, with the rest looked up from reference TRBV5-1 and TRBJ2-7, is KAGVTQTPRYLIKTRGQQVTLSCSPISGHRSVSWYQQTPGQGLQFLFEYFSETQRNKGNFPGRFSGRQFSNSRSEMNVSTLELGDSALYLCASSQRGHGYEQYFGPGTRLTVT.

This clone has a handful of counts. The genes are TRBV7-2 and TRBJ1-6; 7 bases align to TRBD1. This CDR3 spans 14 amino acids. The germline gives CDR1 SGHTA, CDR2 FQGNSA. Unmatched junction bases numbered 7, after V lost 5 bases and J lost 9 bases. CDR3 sequence (DNA): TGTGCCAGCAGCCTGACAGGGAAGGGTTCACCCCTCCACTTT. Translated: CASSLTGKGSPLHF.

The chain joins TRBV12-5 to TRBJ2-3; D is ambiguous. CDR3 length: 12 residues. Germline loops: CDR1 LGHNT, CDR2 FRNRAP. The V gene lost 6 bases and the J gene lost 4 bases, with 8 bases spanning the gap. CDR3 DNA sequence: TGTGCTAGTGGGGAGAGTGCAGATACGCAGTATTTT. Its protein is CASGESADTQYF.

This rearrangement joins TRBV18 to TRBJ1-1; 7 bases agree with TRBD1. V trimming: 4 bases; J trimming: 0 bases; junction bases outside the gene matches: 2. Germline V gene lookup returns CDR1 KGHSH and CDR2 LQKENI. The CDR3 consists of 14 residues. The chain's CDR3 is CASSRQGMNTEAFF. The CDR3 bases are TGTGCCAGCTCACGACAGGGAATGAACACTGAAGCTTTCTTT.

V usage is TRBV11-3 and J usage is TRBJ1-1; unclear D gene. Germline CDR1 reads SGHNT; CDR2 reads YENEEA. V shed 4 bases and J shed 7 bases, with 19 bases lying between them. The CDR3 totals 15 residues. Written as DNA, the CDR3 is TGTGCCAGCAGCTCCCGAAGAGGAGGCAGGATTGAAGCTTTCTTT. Its protein is CASSSRRGGRIEAFF.

V usage is TRBV28 and J usage is TRBJ2-7; 7 bases align to TRBD1. The junction had 11 bases not matched to a gene; V was cut back by 6 bases and J by 3 bases. This CDR3 has 15 amino acids. Per germline, CDR1 MDHEN and CDR2 SYDVKM. The CDR3 DNA reads as TGTGCCAGCAGCTTTCCCCGGGACAGAGACTACGAGCAGTACTTC. This codes for CASSFPRDRDYEQYF.

This rearrangement joins TRBV30 to TRBJ1-6, with D tentatively TRBD1 (6 bases). CDR1 is GTSNPN, CDR2 SVGIG, per germline (reference sequence). V dropped 8 bases and J dropped 6 bases, with 11 bases sitting between them. CDR3 length: 12 residues. The CDR3 loop is CAHDRINSPLHF. The CDR3 region has the DNA TGTGCCCATGACAGGATTAATTCACCCCTCCACTTT.

This rearrangement joins TRBV6-4 to TRBJ2-1; 13 bases are shared with TRBD2. V dropped 5 bases and J dropped 5; count of bases not matched to a gene: 3. In germline, CDR1 is MRHNA, CDR2 SNTAGT. This CDR3 region has 15 residues. CDR3 bases: TGTGCCAGCAGTCGACTAGCGGGGGGCCACAATGAGCAGTTCTTC. It codes for CASSRLAGGHNEQFF.

The rearrangement uses TRBV7-2 and TRBJ1-2; D is perhaps TRBD1 (5 bases). The V end was cut by 1 base, the J end by 3 bases, with 9 bases between. Germline CDR1 SGHTA, CDR2 FQGNSA. This CDR3 region has 14 residues. The DNA of the CDR3 is TGTGCCAGCAGCTTAGGGGGGAGGGACTATGGCTACACCTTC. This codes for CASSLGGRDYGYTF.

The chain carries TRBV30 and TRBJ1-3; weak D call: TRBD1 (6 bases). The V gene's germline CDR1 is GTSNPN and CDR2 SVGIG (reference sequence). V was pared by 5 bases and J by 2 bases, with 10 bases between. The CDR3 runs 13 residues. DNA for the CDR3: TGTGCCTGGGGCGGGGACACTGGAAACACCATATATTTT. Translating it yields CAWGGDTGNTIYF.

The gene calls are TRBV7-9 and TRBJ1-2, with 7 bases matching TRBD1. This CDR3 has 16 residues. The germline CDR1 and CDR2 sequences are SEHNR and FQNEAQ (reference sequence). J lost 0 bases, V lost 5 bases, and 9 bases had no gene match. The DNA for the CDR3 is TGTGCCAGCAGCCACTCAGGGGGGGAGGCTAACTATGGCTACACCTTC. Protein product: CASSHSGGEANYGYTF.

The chain recombines TRBV21-1 with TRBJ1-3; the D call TRBD1 from the table was never checked on the DNA. TRBV21-1 is noted as a pseudogene. There are 18 residues in the CDR3. The CDR3 region has the DNA TGTGCCAGTTCCCTACCGGGACAGGGGGACTTCTCTGGAAACACCATATATTTT. Amino acid sequence: CASSLPGQGDFSGNTIYF.

The chain is built from TRBV2 and TRBJ2-2, with 7 bases matching TRBD1. Trimming removed 7 bases from V and 0 bases from J; junction bases left unmatched: 8. The CDR3 length is 16 residues. The V gene's germline CDR1 is SNHLY and CDR2 FYNNEI. The CDR3 coding sequence is TGTGCCAGCAAAACACCGGGACAGCCGAACACCGGGGAGCTGTTTTTT. This encodes CASKTPGQPNTGELFF.

This clone was counted once. The chain employs TRBV7-2 and TRBJ1-1, with D perhaps TRBD1 (6 bases). The germline CDR1 and CDR2 sequences are SGHTA and FQGNSA. Trimming took off 4 bases at V and 10 bases at J, with 28 bases between the two ends. This CDR3 has 17 residues. CDR3 protein: CASSSTISGTLLKGAFF. In nucleotides, the CDR3 is TGTGCCAGCAGCTCGACTATCTCCGGGACACTTCTTAAGGGAGCTTTCTTT.

V and J are TRBV29-1 and TRBJ1-3; 9 nucleotides agree with TRBD1. V was clipped by 5 bases and J by 1 base; unmatched bases: 3. The CDR3 extends over 14 amino acids. In germline, CDR1 is SQVTM, CDR2 ANQGSEA. CDR3 nucleotide sequence: TGCAGCGTTACAGGGGGCGAGTCTGGAAACACCATATATTTT. It yields the protein CSVTGGESGNTIYF.

V gene TRBV19 combines with J gene TRBJ1-1; D is ambiguous. Trimming cost V 3 bases and J 6 bases, with 26 bases left between them. The CDR3 consists of 18 residues. Germline-derived CDR1 and CDR2 are LNHDA and SQIVND (reference sequence). DNA of the CDR3: TGTGCCAGTAGTATCGCCTTGTATGGGGTTCGGGGAACCCCTGAAGCTTTCTTT. Protein: CASSIALYGVRGTPEAFF.

This clone was found a few times. This sequence joins TRBV11-2 and TRBJ1-6; 9 bases match TRBD1. The CDR3 sequence is 15 residues long. With V trimmed by 4 bases and J by 10 bases, 8 bases remained unmatched. In germline, CDR1 is SGHAT, CDR2 FQNNGV. Written as DNA, the CDR3 is TGTGCCAGCAGCTCCGGACAGGGGTTAAGATCACCCCTCCACTTT. The encoded protein is CASSSGQGLRSPLHF.

This chain links TRBV7-9 with TRBJ2-1; possible D gene TRBD2, 5 bases. The V and J ends lost 5 bases and 4 bases respectively, with 24 bases between them. In germline, CDR1 is SEHNR, CDR2 FQNEAQ (reference sequence). The CDR3 runs 18 residues. CDR3 protein: CASSPMELGSGRYNEQFF. Here the CDR3 DNA reads TGTGCCAGCAGCCCCATGGAATTAGGGTCGGGAAGGTACAATGAGCAGTTCTTC.

The chain links TRBV11-1 to TRBJ1-6; D perhaps matches TRBD1 (5 bases). This CDR3 has 14 residues. Per germline, CDR1 SGHAT and CDR2 FQDESV (reference sequence). V was trimmed by 3 bases and J by 5 bases, leaving 8 bases between them. CDR3 coding DNA: TGTGCCAGCAGCTTTGGAGGGGATAATTCACCCCTCCACTTT. It specifies CASSFGGDNSPLHF.